These 14 T cell receptor beta chains were all obtained from the same sample, sequenced in a study of monozygotic twins with inflammatory bowel disease. TCRdb re-called the 5' RACE reads; every CDR3 protein appears as one record, without DNA. The sample data list 300,000 to 450,000 distinct CDR3 sequences. Sample: blood. Receptors were obtained from a human donor with ulcerative colitis or Crohn's disease, or a healthy co-twin of an affected twin (not recorded which).

J is TRBJ2-7 and V is TRBV10-1; the TRBD1 assignment by TCRdb is unverifiable without DNA. The length of the CDR3 is 16 residues. Per germline, CDR1 WNHNN and CDR2 SYGVQD (reference sequence). The CDR3 reads CASSENWTGGAYEQYF.

The chain carries TRBV20-1 and TRBJ2-2; TCRdb designates TRBD1, a call that cannot be tested without DNA. CDR3 size: 13 residues. Germline CDR1 DFQATT, CDR2 SNEGSKA (reference sequence). The CDR3 sequence is CSASRGRTGELFF.

This sequence joins TRBV7-3 and TRBJ1-5. The CDR3 sequence is 13 residues long. From germline, CDR1 is SGHTA and CDR2 FQGTGA. The CDR3 region is CASSIVDGQAQHF.

J is TRBJ1-5 and V is TRBV7-2; as DNA is missing, the TRBD1 call by TCRdb cannot be tested. Germline lookup yields CDR1 SGHTA and CDR2 FQGNSA. The CDR3 is 15 amino acids. The CDR3 is CASSPPGIWNQPQHF.

This chain links TRBV19 with TRBJ1-2; TCRdb designates TRBD1, a call that cannot be tested without DNA. The germline gives CDR1 LNHDA, CDR2 SQIVND (reference sequence). The CDR3 consists of 14 residues. The CDR3 protein is CASSTAGPARGYTF. Based on the CDR3 plus reference TRBV19 and TRBJ1-2, the full variable domain is DGGITQSPKYLFRKEGQNVTLSCEQNLNHDAMYWYRQDPGQGLRLIYYSQIVNDFQKGDIAEGYSVSREKKESFPLTVTSAQKNPTAFYLCASSTAGPARGYTFGSGTRLTVV.

The chain carries TRBV20-1 and TRBJ2-3; the D call of TRBD2 rests on TCRdb alone, since no DNA is present to check it. The CDR3 contains 15 residues. Germline V gene lookup returns CDR1 DFQATT and CDR2 SNEGSKA (reference sequence). This CDR3 is CSAPLSGRTLDTQYF.

The rearrangement uses TRBV7-2 and TRBJ2-5. Per the germline V gene, CDR1 is SGHTA and CDR2 is FQGNSA. This CDR3 is built from 16 residues. The chain's CDR3 is CASSLGLYDSGETQYF.

The chain uses TRBV5-1 and TRBJ2-5. The CDR3 runs 16 residues. Per the germline V gene, CDR1 is SGHRS and CDR2 is YFSETQ. CDR3 loop: CASSLASTATGETQYF.

The V and J genes are TRBV20-1 and TRBJ2-5; TCRdb's D call of TRBD2 is untestable without DNA. CDR3 length: 12 residues. Germline CDR1 reads DFQATT; CDR2 reads SNEGSKA (reference sequence). CDR3 residues: CSPGGHQETQYF.

The rearrangement joins TRBV2 to TRBJ2-7; absent DNA, TCRdb's TRBD1 call cannot be checked. The CDR3 runs 11 residues. Germline V lookup: CDR1 SNHLY, CDR2 FYNNEI. CDR3 sequence reads: CASSEGTRQYF.

This rearrangement joins TRBV12-3 or TRBV12-4 to TRBJ2-7. The length of the CDR3 is 11 residues. The CDR3 is CASSYYFEQYF.

J is TRBJ2-3 and V is TRBV4-3. The germline V gene encodes CDR1 LGHNA and CDR2 YSLEER. CDR3 length equals 17 residues. CDR3 region: CASSQDRLGRSTDTQYF.

This chain joins TRBV18 and TRBJ2-2; TCRdb's D call of TRBD1 is untestable without DNA. The V gene's germline CDR1 is KGHSH and CDR2 LQKENI. CDR3 length: 16 amino acids. Here the CDR3 reads CASSRVGQGGTGELFF. Together with reference TRBV18 and TRBJ2-2, the CDR3 gives the full variable domain: NAGVMQNPRHLVRRRGQEARLRCSPMKGHSHVYWYRQLPEEGLKFMVYLQKENIIDESGMPKERFSAEFPKEGPSILRIQQVVRGDSAAYFCASSRVGQGGTGELFFGEGSRLTVL.

The chain links TRBV20-1 to TRBJ2-1; TCRdb indicates TRBD1, and absent DNA this call remains unverified. This CDR3 region has 16 residues. Germline CDR1 is DFQATT and CDR2 is SNEGSKA (reference sequence). The CDR3: CSARDASGGAHNEQFF.